Here is one T cell receptor beta chain with its context. What it recognizes is unknown. Clones were sequenced by immunoSEQ multiplex PCR, and TCRdb holds only the in-frame ones, with some missing. The sample consists of 150,000 to 200,000 clones, around 92% of them appearing once. CDR1 is MRHNA and CDR2 is SNTAGT in the germline V gene. V was clipped by 0 bases and J by 3 bases, with 5 bases between them. The CDR3 sequence is 14 residues long. This sample is part of a study of T cell responses to AZD1222 COVID-19 vaccine. Study conclusions and caveats: Baseline serostatus was positive in only six AZD1222 recipients.

This receptor was taken from an adult who received the AZD1222 COVID-19 vaccine. The sample in question was peripheral blood, obtained 28 days after the second AZD1222 dose. The chain has TRBV6-4 and TRBJ2-2; D gene ambiguous. This chain's CDR3 is CASSDSRDTGELFF. The CDR3 DNA is TGTGCCAGCAGTGACTCTAGGGACACCGGGGAGCTGTTTTTT.